This record concerns one T cell receptor (beta chain) sequence. Antigen: not known. The CDR3 sequence is 15 residues long. The germline CDR1 and CDR2 sequences are SGHTA and FQGTGA. J gave up 6 bases and V 5 bases, and 12 bases lay outside the gene matches. Going into DNA extraction, samples held roughly 0.85-11 million cryopreserved PBMC. This entry comes from a study of long-term antiretroviral therapy in people with HIV. General observations from the study: ART preceded a rise in diversity that nonetheless stayed lower than in transplant donor controls.

immunoSEQ v3.0 was run at survey level. Using immunoSEQ multiplex PCR, the repertoire was profiled, and TCRdb retains in-frame clones only, with some absent. The sample records under 50,000 clones, roughly 86% being singletons. This chain connects TRBV7-3 to TRBJ1-1; 7 bases line up with TRBD1. The material sequenced was unsorted PBMCs, taken 0.1 years before starting antiretroviral therapy. The sequence was obtained from a woman aged 45-60 years with HIV. CDR3 in amino acids: CASSPSGGGAAEAFF. The CDR3 DNA reads as TGTGCCAGCAGCCCCTCGGGAGGGGGCGCTGCTGAAGCTTTCTTT.